This T cell receptor (beta chain) was sequenced for a study of T-cell reconstitution after alpha-beta-depleted transplantation in children. Unique molecular identifiers featured in how the TCRbeta library was prepared. A single record per CDR3 protein comes from TCRdb applying MiXCR to the PCR reads. The sample includes some 600,000 distinct CDR3 sequences, 10% to 15% of them seen just once. Overall study findings and caveats: Surviving thymic progenitors and recipient T cells were the source of high TCRbeta diversity at day 60 in some patients. The main origin of T-cell counts and diversity one year after transplant was newly produced T cells.

Germline values: CDR1 LGHDT, CDR2 YNNKEL (reference sequence). The CDR3 contains 15 residues. V lost 2 bases to trimming and J lost 1 base; unmatched junction nucleotides: 4. This clonotype was counted only a few times. No antigen is known for it. This specimen was PBMCs, mostly from graft donor cells, taken 360 days after TCRalphabeta/CD19-depleted stem cell transplant. The rearrangement uses TRBV3-1 and TRBJ1-1; 7 bases are a match to TRBD1. The sequence came from a male patient under 18 who had a stem cell transplant for acute myeloid leukemia, so the T cells may come from the graft donor. The CDR3 coding sequence is TGTGCCAGCAGCCAACCGACAGGGCGGAACACTGAAGCTTTCTTT. It encodes CASSQPTGRNTEAFF.